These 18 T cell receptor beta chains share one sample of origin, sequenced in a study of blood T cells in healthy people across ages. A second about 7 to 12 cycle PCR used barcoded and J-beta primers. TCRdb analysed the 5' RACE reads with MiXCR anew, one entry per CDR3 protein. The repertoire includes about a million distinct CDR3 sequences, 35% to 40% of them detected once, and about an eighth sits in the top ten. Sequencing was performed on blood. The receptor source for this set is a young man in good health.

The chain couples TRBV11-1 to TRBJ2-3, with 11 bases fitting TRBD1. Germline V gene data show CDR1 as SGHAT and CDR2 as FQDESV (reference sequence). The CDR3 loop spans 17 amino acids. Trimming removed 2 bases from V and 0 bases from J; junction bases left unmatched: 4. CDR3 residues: CASSLKGQGVSTDTQYF. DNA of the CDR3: TGTGCCAGCAGCTTAAAGGGACAGGGGGTGAGCACAGATACGCAGTATTTT.

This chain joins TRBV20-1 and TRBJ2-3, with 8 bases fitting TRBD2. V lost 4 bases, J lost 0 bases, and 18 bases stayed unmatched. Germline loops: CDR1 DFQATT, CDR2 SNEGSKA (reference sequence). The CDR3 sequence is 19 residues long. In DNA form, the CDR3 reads TGCAGTGCTACAGAGAACAGCGGGGGACAACTCTGGAGCACAGATACGCAGTATTTT. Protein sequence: CSATENSGGQLWSTDTQYF.

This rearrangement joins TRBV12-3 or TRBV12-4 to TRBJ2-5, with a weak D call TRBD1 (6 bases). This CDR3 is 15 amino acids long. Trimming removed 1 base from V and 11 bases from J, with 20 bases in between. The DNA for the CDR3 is TGTGCCAGCAGTTTAGGACAGGTCGCCCCGCTGGGGCAGTACTTC. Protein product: CASSLGQVAPLGQYF.

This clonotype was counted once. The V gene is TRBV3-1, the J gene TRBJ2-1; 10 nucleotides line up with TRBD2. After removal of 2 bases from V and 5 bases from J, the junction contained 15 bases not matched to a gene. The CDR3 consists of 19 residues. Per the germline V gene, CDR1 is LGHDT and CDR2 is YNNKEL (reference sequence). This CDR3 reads CASSQLGIWGTSDDNEQFF. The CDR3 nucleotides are TGTGCCAGCAGCCAACTGGGCATATGGGGGACTAGCGACGACAATGAGCAGTTCTTC.

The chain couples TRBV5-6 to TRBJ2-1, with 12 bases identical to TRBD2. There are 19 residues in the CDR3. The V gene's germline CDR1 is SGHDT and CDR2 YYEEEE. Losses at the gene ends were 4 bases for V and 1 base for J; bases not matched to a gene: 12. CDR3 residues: CASSPLTSGGPRSYNEQFF. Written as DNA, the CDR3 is TGTGCCAGCAGCCCTTTAACTAGCGGGGGGCCAAGGTCCTACAATGAGCAGTTCTTC.

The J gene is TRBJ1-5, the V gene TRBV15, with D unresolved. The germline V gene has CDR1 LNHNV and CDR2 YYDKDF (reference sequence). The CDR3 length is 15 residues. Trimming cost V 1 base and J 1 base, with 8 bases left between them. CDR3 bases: TGTGCCACCAGCAGAGGAGTTCGGAGCAATCAGCCCCAGCATTTT. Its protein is CATSRGVRSNQPQHF.

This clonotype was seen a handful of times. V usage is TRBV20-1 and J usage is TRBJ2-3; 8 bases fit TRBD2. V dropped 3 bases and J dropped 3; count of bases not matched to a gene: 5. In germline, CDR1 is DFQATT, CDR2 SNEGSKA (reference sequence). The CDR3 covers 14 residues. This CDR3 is CSASGGAPTDTQYF. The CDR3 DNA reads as TGCAGTGCTAGCGGGGGGGCTCCAACAGATACGCAGTATTTT.

The CDR3 sequence is CASRAGGGTGQPQHF. CDR3 coding DNA: TGTGCCAGCAGAGCAGGGGGGGGTACGGGTCAGCCCCAGCATTTT. V is TRBV2 and J is TRBJ1-5; TRBD1 agrees at 7 bases. Germline CDR1 is SNHLY and CDR2 is FYNNEI. The V segment lost 6 bases and the J segment 6 bases; nucleotides outside the gene matches: 11. The CDR3 spans 15 residues.

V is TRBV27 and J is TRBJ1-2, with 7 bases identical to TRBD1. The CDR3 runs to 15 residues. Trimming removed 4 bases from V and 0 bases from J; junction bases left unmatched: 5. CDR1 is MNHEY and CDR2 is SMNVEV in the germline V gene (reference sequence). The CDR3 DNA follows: TGTGCCAGCAGTTCAACAGGGGTCCCTAACTATGGCTACACCTTC. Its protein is CASSSTGVPNYGYTF.

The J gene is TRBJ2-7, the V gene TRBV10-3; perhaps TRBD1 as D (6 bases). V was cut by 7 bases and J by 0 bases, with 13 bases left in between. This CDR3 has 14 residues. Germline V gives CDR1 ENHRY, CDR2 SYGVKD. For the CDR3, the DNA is TGTGCCATCACCGCTACAGGGCCCTCCTACGAGCAGTACTTC. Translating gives CAITATGPSYEQYF.

For the CDR3, the DNA is TGTGCCAGCAGCCGTGGACAGGGAGAGCAGTACTTC. Translating gives CASSRGQGEQYF. The rearrangement uses TRBV3-1 and TRBJ2-5; 8 nucleotides agree with TRBD1. This CDR3 has 12 amino acids. Losses at the gene ends were 4 bases for V and 11 bases for J; bases not matched to a gene: 6. Germline V gene sequence: CDR1 LGHDT, CDR2 YNNKEL (reference sequence).

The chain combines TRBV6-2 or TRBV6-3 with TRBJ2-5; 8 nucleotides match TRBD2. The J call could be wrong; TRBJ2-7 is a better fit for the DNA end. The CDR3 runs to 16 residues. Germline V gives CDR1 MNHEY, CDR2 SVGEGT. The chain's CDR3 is CASSYSPTSARYEQYF. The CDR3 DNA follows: TGTGCCAGCAGTTACTCGCCGACTAGCGCTCGCTACGAGCAGTACTTC.

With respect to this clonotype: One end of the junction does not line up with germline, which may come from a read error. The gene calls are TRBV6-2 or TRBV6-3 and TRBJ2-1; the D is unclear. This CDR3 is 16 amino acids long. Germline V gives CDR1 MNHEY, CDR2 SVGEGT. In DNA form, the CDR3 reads TGTGCCGGCAGTTACCCAGACTCCCTCCTAAGGAATGAGCAGTTCTTC. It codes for CAGSYPDSLLRNEQFF.

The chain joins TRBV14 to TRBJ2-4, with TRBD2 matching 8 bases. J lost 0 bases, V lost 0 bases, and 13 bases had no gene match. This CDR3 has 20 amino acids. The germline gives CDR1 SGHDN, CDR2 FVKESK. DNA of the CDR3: TGTGCCAGCAGCCAAGATTTTTGGTCCCCCCGGGAGGGAGCCAAAAACATTCAGTACTTC. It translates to CASSQDFWSPREGAKNIQYF.

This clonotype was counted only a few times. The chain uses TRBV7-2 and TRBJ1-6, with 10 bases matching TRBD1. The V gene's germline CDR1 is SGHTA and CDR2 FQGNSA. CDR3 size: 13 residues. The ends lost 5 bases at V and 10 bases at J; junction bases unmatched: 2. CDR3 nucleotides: TGTGCCAGCAGCGGGACAGGGGTGTCACCCCTCCACTTT. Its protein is CASSGTGVSPLHF. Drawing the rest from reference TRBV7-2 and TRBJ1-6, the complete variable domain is GAGVSQSPSNKVTEKGKDVELRCDPISGHTALYWYRQSLGQGLEFLIYFQGNSAPDKSGLPSDRFSAERTGGSVSTLTIQRTQQEDSAVYLCASSGTGVSPLHFGNGTRLTVT.

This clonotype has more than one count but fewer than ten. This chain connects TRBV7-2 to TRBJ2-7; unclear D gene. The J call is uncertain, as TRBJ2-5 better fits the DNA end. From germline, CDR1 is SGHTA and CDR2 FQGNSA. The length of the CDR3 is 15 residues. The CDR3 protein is CASSLERIPSETQYF. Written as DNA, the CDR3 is TGTGCCAGCAGCTTAGAACGTATCCCATCAGAGACCCAGTACTTC.

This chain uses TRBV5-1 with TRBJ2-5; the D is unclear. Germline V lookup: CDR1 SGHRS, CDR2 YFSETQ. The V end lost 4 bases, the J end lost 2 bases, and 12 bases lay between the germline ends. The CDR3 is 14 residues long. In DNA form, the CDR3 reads TGCGCCAGCAGCAGCGCGTCAGGTCAAGAGACCCAGTACTTC. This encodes CASSSASGQETQYF.

CDR3 sequence (DNA): TGTGCCAGCAGTATAGGGTTGACTGAAAAACTGTTTTTT. Protein sequence: CASSIGLTEKLFF. The chain carries TRBV12-3 or TRBV12-4 and TRBJ1-4; D ambiguous. This CDR3 has 13 residues. Trimming cost V 5 bases and J 7 bases, with 11 bases left between them.